These T cell receptor beta chains were read from a single sample in a study of T cell clones after liver transplantation. No antigens are known for them. The table came from immunoSEQ multiplex PCR; TCRdb's copy has only in-frame clones and leaves some out. The sample lists thousands of clones; over 40% were seen once. Material: CD4+ T cells from cultured PBMCs. All receptors derive from a human patient who received a liver transplant. Some T cells may have come from the graft donor. CDR3s include the opening cysteine and the closing phenylalanine or tryptophan. The D gene is left open where the match is weak. Size is stated for part of the rows, as once, few or many counts, or as a class when the clone is expanded.

D gene,clone size,J gene,V gene,CDR3 protein,CDR3 DNA
TRBD1,medium-sized,TRBJ2-2,TRBV10-1,CASSTGTANTGELFF,TGCGCCAGCAGCACCGGGACAGCGAACACCGGGGAGCTGTTTTTT
NA,NA,TRBJ2-3,TRBV27,CASRSRWDTQYF,TGTGCCAGCAGATCTAGGTGGGATACGCAGTATTTT
TRBD1,medium-sized,TRBJ2-6,TRBV30,CAWKQGATGANVLTF,TGTGCCTGGAAGCAGGGGGCGACTGGGGCCAACGTCCTGACTTTC
NA,NA,TRBJ2-7,TRBV5-1,CASSFERMSSYEQYF,TGCGCCAGCAGCTTTGAACGTATGAGCTCCTACGAGCAGTACTTC
TRBD1,NA,TRBJ1-3,TRBV29-1,CSVGEGGYSGNTIYF,TGCAGCGTTGGTGAAGGGGGCTACTCTGGAAACACCATATATTTT
TRBD1,medium-sized,TRBJ1-4,TRBV5-1,CASSLVQGAGEKLFF,TGCGCCAGCAGCTTGGTACAGGGGGCCGGGGAAAAACTGTTTTTT
NA,NA,TRBJ2-6,TRBV7-9,CASSRQQGGANVLTF,TGTGCCAGCAGCCGCCAGCAAGGTGGGGCCAACGTCCTGACTTTC
NA,NA,TRBJ2-1,TRBV21-1,CASSPTRLAGGCHRGEQFF,TGTGCCAGCAGTCCCACGAGACTAGCGGGAGGCTGCCACAGGGGTGAGCAGTTCTTC
NA,NA,TRBJ2-5,TRBV19,CASSRPQQGTQYF,TGTGCCAGTTCCCGGCCACAACAAGGAACCCAGTACTTC
NA,medium-sized,TRBJ2-7,TRBV28,CASSLWERGQSSYEQYF,TGTGCCAGCAGTTTATGGGAAAGGGGTCAGAGCTCCTACGAGCAGTACTTC
TRBD1,NA,TRBJ2-7,TRBV28,CASSRSGTGGIRNEQYF,TGTGCCAGCAGCCGCAGCGGGACAGGGGGTATCAGGAACGAGCAGTACTTC
TRBD1,NA,TRBJ1-5,TRBV2,CASRPAGGTAQHF,TGTGCCAGCAGACCAGCAGGGGGCACGGCCCAGCATTTT
NA,NA,TRBJ2-7,TRBV2,CASSRGIYEQYF,TGTGCCAGCAGCCGGGGGATCTACGAGCAGTACTTC
NA,few,TRBJ2-3,TRBV19,CASSIEEAADTQYF,TGTGCCAGTAGTATTGAAGAGGCGGCAGATACGCAGTATTTT
TRBD2,NA,TRBJ2-1,TRBV2,CAGEREPLNEQFF,TGTGCCGGGGAGCGGGAGCCCCTCAATGAGCAGTTCTTC
TRBD1,NA,TRBJ1-3,TRBV2,CASSPPGQGTGNTIYF,TGTGCCAGCAGTCCACCGGGACAGGGGACTGGAAACACCATATATTTT
NA,medium-sized,TRBJ1-1,TRBV7-2,CASSVYLRTEAFF,TGTGCCAGCAGCGTTTACCTGCGGACTGAAGCTTTCTTT
NA,few,TRBJ2-3,TRBV5-1,CASSLGQSTDTQYF,TGCGCCAGCAGCTTGGGACAGAGCACAGATACGCAGTATTTT
NA,NA,TRBJ2-7,TRBV6-6,CASSYSAASSEYF,TGTGCCAGCAGTTACTCCGCCGCTAGCTCGGAGTACTTC
NA,few,TRBJ2-1,TRBV7-6,CASSLLSSYNEQFF,TGTGCCAGCAGCTTGTTGAGCTCCTACAATGAGCAGTTCTTC
NA,medium-sized,TRBJ2-5,TRBV27,CASRSTGETQYF,TGTGCCAGCAGATCTACGGGGGAGACCCAGTACTTC
TRBD1,medium-sized,TRBJ2-3,TRBV5-1,CASSLGTGTPGDTQYF,TGCGCCAGCAGCCTTGGGACAGGGACTCCTGGGGATACGCAGTATTTT
NA,medium-sized,TRBJ2-7,TRBV4-2,CASSQETTGLEGAYEQYF,TGTGCCAGCAGCCAAGAGACGACCGGACTAGAGGGGGCCTACGAGCAGTACTTC
NA,few,TRBJ2-7,TRBV4-1,CASSLGGQLSHEQYF,TGCGCCAGCAGCCTTGGGGGTCAATTATCCCACGAGCAGTACTTC
NA,few,TRBJ2-7,TRBV6-1,CASRDYEQYF,TGTGCCAGCAGGGACTACGAGCAGTACTTC
NA,NA,TRBJ1-5,TRBV25-1,CASGSRYSNQPQHF,TGTGCCAGCGGTTCACGTTATAGCAATCAGCCCCAGCATTTT
NA,NA,TRBJ2-7,TRBV27,CASSRQEPYEQYF,TGTGCCAGCAGTCGACAGGAACCCTACGAGCAGTACTTC
NA,NA,TRBJ1-5,TRBV10-2,CASSETVLSQPQHF,TGCGCCAGCAGTGAGACAGTTCTCAGTCAGCCCCAGCATTTT
TRBD1,NA,TRBJ1-2,TRBV6-5,CASSLTGDYGYTF,TGTGCCAGCAGCCTCACAGGGGATTATGGCTACACCTTC
NA,NA,TRBJ2-7,TRBV5-1,CASSPGQYEQYF,TGCGCCAGCAGCCCCGGACAGTACGAGCAGTACTTC
NA,NA,TRBJ2-5,TRBV6-6,CASSRQETQYF,TGTGCCAGCAGTCGACAAGAGACCCAGTACTTC
TRBD2,NA,TRBJ2-1,TRBV5-8,CASSWGLAGSYNEQFF,TGTGCCAGCAGCTGGGGACTAGCTGGGTCCTACAATGAGCAGTTCTTC
NA,medium-sized,TRBJ1-2,TRBV28,CASSLGASYGYTF,TGTGCCAGCAGTTTAGGGGCAAGCTATGGCTACACCTTC
NA,few,TRBJ2-3,TRBV6-5,CASTLLGDTQYF,TGTGCCAGCACCCTATTGGGAGATACGCAGTATTTT
NA,NA,TRBJ1-1,TRBV27,CASSATGYRYTEAFF,TGTGCCAGCAGTGCAACAGGGTATCGGTACACTGAAGCTTTCTTT
NA,NA,TRBJ2-7,TRBV25-1,CASSEPGTLTYEQYF,TGTGCCAGCAGTGAGCCCGGGACACTGACCTACGAGCAGTACTTC
NA,few,TRBJ1-2,TRBV6-6,CASSVGGYGYTF,TGTGCCAGCTCGGTCGGGGGCTATGGCTACACCTTC
NA,NA,TRBJ2-7,TRBV6-7,CASSRGLSYEQYF,TGTGCCAGCAGTCGGGGCTTGTCCTACGAGCAGTACTTC
NA,few,TRBJ1-2,TRBV4-2,CASSQDWGGESGYTF,TGTGCCAGCAGCCAAGACTGGGGGGGAGAAAGTGGCTACACCTTC
TRBD2,large,TRBJ2-5,TRBV2,CASSEDGRGETQYF,TGTGCCAGCAGTGAAGATGGGAGGGGAGAGACCCAGTACTTC
TRBD1,NA,TRBJ1-4,TRBV10-3,CAISRSIPGQDNEKLFF,TGTGCCATCAGCCGATCCATACCGGGACAGGATAATGAAAAACTGTTTTTT
NA,few,TRBJ1-1,TRBV28,CASVIGRGAAFF,TGTGCCAGCGTGATTGGACGGGGGGCGGCTTTCTTT
TRBD2,NA,TRBJ2-5,TRBV18,CASSPGLAGVETQYF,TGTGCCAGCTCGCCGGGACTAGCGGGTGTAGAGACCCAGTACTTC
NA,NA,TRBJ2-6,TRBV5-4,CASSSQLSGANVLTF,TGTGCCAGCAGCTCACAGCTATCTGGGGCCAACGTCCTGACTTTC
NA,few,TRBJ2-2,TRBV28,CASSFELAANTGELFF,TGTGCCAGCAGTTTTGAACTAGCCGCGAACACCGGGGAGCTGTTTTTT
NA,once,TRBJ1-1,TRBV11-2,CASSLEWLGTEAFF,TGTGCCAGCAGCTTAGAATGGTTAGGGACTGAAGCTTTCTTT
NA,few,TRBJ2-2,TRBV11-1,CASNIQGSTGELFF,TGTGCCAGCAACATACAGGGTTCCACCGGGGAGCTGTTTTTT
NA,NA,TRBJ2-2,TRBV11-2,CASSRTTSNTGELFF,TGTGCCAGCAGCCGGACTACCTCGAACACCGGGGAGCTGTTTTTT
NA,NA,TRBJ1-1,TRBV6-1,CAGSDGVNTEAFF,TGTGCCGGCAGTGACGGGGTGAACACTGAAGCTTTCTTT
NA,NA,TRBJ2-4,TRBV2,CASSDPGANDIQYF,TGTGCCAGCAGTGACCCGGGAGCAAATGACATTCAGTACTTC
TRBD2,once,TRBJ2-7,TRBV19,CASSIMWGGNYEQYF,TGTGCCAGTAGTATAATGTGGGGAGGGAACTACGAGCAGTACTTC
NA,medium-sized,TRBJ2-3,TRBV27,CASKTSSTDTQYF,TGTGCCAGCAAAACCTCTAGCACAGATACGCAGTATTTT
NA,medium-sized,TRBJ2-1,TRBV29-1,CSVADVSYNEQFF,TGCAGCGTTGCCGACGTCTCCTACAATGAGCAGTTCTTC
NA,few,TRBJ2-5,TRBV4-3,CASSQGRRETQYF,TGCGCCAGCAGCCAAGGCAGGAGGGAGACCCAGTACTTC
TRBD2,medium-sized,TRBJ2-1,TRBV2,CASSDPTSGRNEQFF,TGTGCCAGCAGTGATCCGACTAGCGGGAGAAATGAGCAGTTCTTC
TRBD1,NA,TRBJ2-7,TRBV11-1,CASSYSGQGYEQYF,TGTGCCAGCAGCTATTCCGGACAGGGTTACGAGCAGTACTTC
NA,few,TRBJ2-7,TRBV6-1,CASSGNFLYEQYF,TGTGCCAGCAGTGGGAACTTTCTCTACGAGCAGTACTTC
NA,NA,TRBJ1-2,TRBV6-5,CASRAVNLYGYTF,TGTGCCAGCAGGGCCGTAAATTTATATGGCTACACCTTC
NA,few,TRBJ1-4,TRBV2,CASRRTTSTNEKLFF,TGTGCCAGCAGGAGGACCACCTCAACTAATGAAAAACTGTTTTTT